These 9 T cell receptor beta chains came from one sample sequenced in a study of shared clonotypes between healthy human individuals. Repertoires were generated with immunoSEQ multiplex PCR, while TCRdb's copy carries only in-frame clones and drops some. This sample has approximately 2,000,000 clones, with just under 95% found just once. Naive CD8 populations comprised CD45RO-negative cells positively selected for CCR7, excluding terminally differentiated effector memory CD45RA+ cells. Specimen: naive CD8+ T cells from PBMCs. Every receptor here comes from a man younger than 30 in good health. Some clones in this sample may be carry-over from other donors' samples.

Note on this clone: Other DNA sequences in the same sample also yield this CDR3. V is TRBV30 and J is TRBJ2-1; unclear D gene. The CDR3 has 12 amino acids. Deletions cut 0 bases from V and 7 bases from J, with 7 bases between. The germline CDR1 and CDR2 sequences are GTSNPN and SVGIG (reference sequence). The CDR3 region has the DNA TGTGCCTGGAGTGTACGGGTGAATGAGCAGTTCTTC. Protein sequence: CAWSVRVNEQFF.

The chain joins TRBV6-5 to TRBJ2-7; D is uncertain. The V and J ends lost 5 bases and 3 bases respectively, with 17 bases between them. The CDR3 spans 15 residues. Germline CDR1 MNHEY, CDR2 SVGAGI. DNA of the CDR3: TGTGCCAGCAGTATACGACGGGTATCACTCTACGAGCAGTACTTC. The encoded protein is CASSIRRVSLYEQYF.

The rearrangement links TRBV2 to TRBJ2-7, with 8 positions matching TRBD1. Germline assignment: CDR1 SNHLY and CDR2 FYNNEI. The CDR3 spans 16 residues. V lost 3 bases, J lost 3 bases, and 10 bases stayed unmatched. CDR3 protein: CASSDIGQGEFYEQYF. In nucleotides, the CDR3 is TGTGCCAGCAGTGACATAGGACAGGGAGAATTCTACGAGCAGTACTTC.

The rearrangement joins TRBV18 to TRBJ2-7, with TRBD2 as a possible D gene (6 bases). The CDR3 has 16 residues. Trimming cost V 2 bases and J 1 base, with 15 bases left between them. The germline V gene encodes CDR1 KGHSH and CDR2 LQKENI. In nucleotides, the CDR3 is TGTGCCAGCTCACCAGGGGCAGCGGAGGGTTCCTACGAGCAGTACTTC. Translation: CASSPGAAEGSYEQYF.

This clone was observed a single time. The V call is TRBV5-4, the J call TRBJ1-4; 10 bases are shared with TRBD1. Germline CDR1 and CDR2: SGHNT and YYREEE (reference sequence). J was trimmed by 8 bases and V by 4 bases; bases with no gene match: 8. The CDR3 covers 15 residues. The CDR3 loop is CASSARDRGSEKLFF. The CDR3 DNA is TGTGCCAGCAGCGCCCGGGACAGGGGCAGCGAAAAACTGTTTTTT.

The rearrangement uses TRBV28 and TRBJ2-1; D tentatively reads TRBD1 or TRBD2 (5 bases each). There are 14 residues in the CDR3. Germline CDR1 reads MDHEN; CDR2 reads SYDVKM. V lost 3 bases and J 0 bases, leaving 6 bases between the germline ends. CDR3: CASSLGVSYNEQFF. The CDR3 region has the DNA TGTGCCAGCAGTTTGGGGGTCTCCTACAATGAGCAGTTCTTC.

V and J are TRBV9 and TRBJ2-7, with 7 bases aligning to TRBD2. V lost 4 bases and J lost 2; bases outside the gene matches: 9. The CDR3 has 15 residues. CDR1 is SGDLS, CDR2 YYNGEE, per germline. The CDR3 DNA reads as TGTGCCAGCAGCCTCGCTGCGGGAGCGCCCTACGAGCAGTACTTC. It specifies CASSLAAGAPYEQYF.

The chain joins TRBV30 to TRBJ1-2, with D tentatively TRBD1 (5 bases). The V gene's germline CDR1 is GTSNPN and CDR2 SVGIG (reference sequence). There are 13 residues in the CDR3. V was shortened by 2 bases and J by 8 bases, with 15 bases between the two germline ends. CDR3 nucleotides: TGTGCCTGGAGTTATAACGATGGGGCCGGCTACACCTTC. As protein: CAWSYNDGAGYTF.

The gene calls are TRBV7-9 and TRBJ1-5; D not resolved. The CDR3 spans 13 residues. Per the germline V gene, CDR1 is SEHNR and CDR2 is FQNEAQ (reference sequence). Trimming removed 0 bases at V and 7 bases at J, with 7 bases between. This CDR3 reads CASSLATGQPQHF. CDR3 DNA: TGTGCCAGCAGCTTAGCGACGGGACAGCCCCAGCATTTT.